One sample yielded the 10 T cell receptor beta chains listed below, sequenced in a study of shared clonotypes between healthy human individuals. Some clones are missing from TCRdb's copy, which holds only in-frame ones; the method was immunoSEQ multiplex PCR. The table records about 300,000 clones, around 74% of them present only once. The sequencing sample was made of memory CD4+ T cells sorted from blood. Subset indicated: CD45RA-negative fraction. The receptor set was obtained from a man aged 30 to 45 in good health.

This chain links TRBV14 with TRBJ2-7, with TRBD2 identical over 13 bases. Trimming removed 4 bases from V and 2 bases from J; junction bases left unmatched: 8. There are 17 residues in the CDR3. Germline values: CDR1 SGHDN, CDR2 FVKESK. The CDR3 coding sequence is TGTGCCAGCAGCCGGACCCGGACTAGCGGGAGTGCCTACGAGCAGTACTTC. This sequence encodes CASSRTRTSGSAYEQYF.

In this sample, this clone turned up a few times. The chain combines TRBV2 with TRBJ2-3; tentative D call: TRBD2 (6 bases). Germline-derived CDR1 and CDR2 are SNHLY and FYNNEI. The CDR3 runs to 13 residues. Between the trimmed V and J ends, which lost 8 bases and 6 bases, there was a span of 15 bases. The CDR3 here is CASGGGTGDTQYF. CDR3 bases: TGTGCCAGCGGTGGGGGGACCGGGGATACGCAGTATTTT.

CDR3 sequence reads: CASSLGTSGSSYEQYF. CDR3 DNA sequence: TGTGCCAGCAGCTTAGGGACTAGCGGGAGTTCCTACGAGCAGTACTTC. The V and J genes are TRBV7-8 and TRBJ2-7, with 13 bases fitting TRBD2. V lost 1 base, J lost 1 base, and 1 base stayed unmatched. This CDR3 spans 16 amino acids. Germline V gene lookup returns CDR1 SGHVS and CDR2 FQNEAQ.

V is TRBV19 and J is TRBJ2-3, with D unclear. V was clipped by 9 bases and J by 6 bases, with 13 bases between them. This CDR3 region has 12 residues. From germline, CDR1 is LNHDA and CDR2 SQIVND (reference sequence). CDR3 in DNA: TGTGCCAGCGGCCCTTTGGGGGATACGCAGTATTTT. It yields the protein CASGPLGDTQYF.

Concerning this clone itself: Distinct nucleotide sequences in the sample also encode this CDR3. This chain joins TRBV12-5 and TRBJ1-5; D remains unclear. With 3 bases removed from V and 1 base from J, the gap between germline ends came to 1 base. The germline gives CDR1 LGHNT, CDR2 FRNRAP. This CDR3 has 12 residues. The DNA of the CDR3 is TGTGCTAGTGGTTTCAGCAATCAGCCCCAGCATTTT. Encoded protein: CASGFSNQPQHF.

The chain carries TRBV11-2 and TRBJ2-5; 7 bases fit TRBD1. Trimming cost V 5 bases and J 4 bases; bases outside gene matches: 7. The CDR3 length is 14 residues. Germline CDR1 SGHAT, CDR2 FQNNGV. The DNA for the CDR3 is TGTGCCAGCAGCCCGACAGGGCAGGGAGAGACCCAGTACTTC. Translation: CASSPTGQGETQYF.

This clone was recorded a few times. The chain carries TRBV27 and TRBJ2-1; TRBD2 agrees at 9 bases. There are 17 residues in the CDR3. After removal of 6 bases from V and 4 bases from J, the junction contained 13 bases not matched to a gene. Germline values: CDR1 MNHEY, CDR2 SMNVEV (reference sequence). The CDR3 nucleotides are TGTGCCAGCAGCAGCACCATAGCGGGAGAAGGGTACAATGAGCAGTTCTTC. Its translation: CASSSTIAGEGYNEQFF.

This clone has a handful of counts. The chain has TRBV7-2 and TRBJ2-3; TRBD2 is a possible D gene (6 bases). The V gene lost 5 bases and the J gene lost 2 bases, with 14 bases spanning the gap. This CDR3 spans 15 amino acids. CDR1 and CDR2 (germline): SGHTA, FQGNSA. CDR3 nucleotide sequence: TGTGCCAGCAGCCGGGACTCCCGGTCCACAGATACGCAGTATTTT. It encodes CASSRDSRSTDTQYF.

This chain connects TRBV7-9 to TRBJ1-2; unclear D gene. Germline V CDR1 and CDR2: SEHNR, FQNEAQ (reference sequence). V was cut by 4 bases and J by 7 bases, with 13 bases left in between. The CDR3 extends over 13 amino acids. The CDR3 DNA reads TGTGCCAGCAGCTGGGTGGCTGGGCTTGGCTACACCTTC. Its translation is CASSWVAGLGYTF. The complete variable domain, with remaining parts taken from reference TRBV7-9 and TRBJ1-2, reads DTGVSQNPRHKITKRGQNVTFRCDPISEHNRLYWYRQTLGQGPEFLTYFQNEAQLEKSRLLSDRFSAERPKGSFSTLEIQRTEQGDSAMYLCASSWVAGLGYTFGSGTRLTVV.

Notes on this clone: No DNA is shown, since the ends of the CDR3 on it are uncertain; the CDR3 is the one TCRdb lists. V gene TRBV7-5 combines with J gene TRBJ2-1. TRBV7-5 is a pseudogene segment. Ends included, the CDR3 has 17 residues. CDR3 amino acids: CVRSVAPPVGPGNEQFF.